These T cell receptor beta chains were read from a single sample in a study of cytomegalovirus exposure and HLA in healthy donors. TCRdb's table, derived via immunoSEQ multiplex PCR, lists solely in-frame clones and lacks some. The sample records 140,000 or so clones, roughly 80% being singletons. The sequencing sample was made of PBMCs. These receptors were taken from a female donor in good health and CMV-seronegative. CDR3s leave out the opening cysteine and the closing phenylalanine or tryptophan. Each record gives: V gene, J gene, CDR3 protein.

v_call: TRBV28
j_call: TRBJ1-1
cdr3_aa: ASTPWEAETEAF

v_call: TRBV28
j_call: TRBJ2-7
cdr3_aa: ASSFPQGKLYEQY

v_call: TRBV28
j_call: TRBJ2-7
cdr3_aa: ASSLAGGGDSYEQY

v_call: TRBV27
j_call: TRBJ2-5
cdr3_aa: ASSSPQQGDSKTQY

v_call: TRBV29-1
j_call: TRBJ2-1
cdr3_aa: SVEGAGGSNEQF

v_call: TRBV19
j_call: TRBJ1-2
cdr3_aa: ASSEPGRALYGYT

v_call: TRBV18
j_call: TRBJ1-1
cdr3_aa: ASSRGGTEAF

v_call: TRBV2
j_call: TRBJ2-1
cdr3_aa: ASSRDRVVEQF

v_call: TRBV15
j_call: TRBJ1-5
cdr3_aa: ATSRGGVEVNQPQH

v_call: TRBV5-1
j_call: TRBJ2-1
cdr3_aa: ASGAEGAHNEQF

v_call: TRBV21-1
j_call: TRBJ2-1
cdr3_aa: ASSGTSGYNEQF

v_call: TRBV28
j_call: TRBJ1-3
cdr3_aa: ASSVRQFTGNTIY

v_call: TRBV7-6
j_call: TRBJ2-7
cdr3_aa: ASSLRGRGAYYEQY

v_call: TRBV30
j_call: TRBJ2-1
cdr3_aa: AWSVKRPGLAFGINEQF

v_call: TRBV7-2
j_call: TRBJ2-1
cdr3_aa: ASSLGWDNEQF

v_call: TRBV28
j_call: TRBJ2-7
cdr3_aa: ASSFPDRPQREQY

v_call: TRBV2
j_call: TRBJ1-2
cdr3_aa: ASRTGGHDYGYT

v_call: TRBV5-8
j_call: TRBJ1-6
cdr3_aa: ASSPRPNSPLH

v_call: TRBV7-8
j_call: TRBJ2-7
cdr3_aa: ASSAHQGPSYEQY

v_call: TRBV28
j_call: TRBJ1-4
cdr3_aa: ASSLAPAGLF

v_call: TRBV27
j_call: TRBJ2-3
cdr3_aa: ASSPGTSGKDTQY

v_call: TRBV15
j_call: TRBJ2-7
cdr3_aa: ATSSPSGSYEQY

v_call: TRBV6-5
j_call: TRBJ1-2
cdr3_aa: ASSFGQGANGYT

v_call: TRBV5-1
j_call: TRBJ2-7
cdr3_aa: ASSLIPGTTATEQY

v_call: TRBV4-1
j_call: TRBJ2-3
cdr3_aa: ASSKGGGGGPSTDTQY